The entry below describes one T cell receptor (beta chain). This sample stems from a study of blood T cell repertoires in COVID-19. Study-wide context: The United States, Italy and Spain provided the acute and convalescent COVID-19 samples. PBMCs, B-cell-depleted T cells, or T cells provided the cDNA or gDNA that made up the material.

Source study methods: Estimated nucleated cell counts came from reference gene primer amplification. Using immunoSEQ multiplex PCR, the repertoire was profiled, and TCRdb retains in-frame clones only, with some absent. The D gene and trimming were derived from the DNA, and the V and J assignments and clone size from that table. The sample lists tens of thousands of clones, approximately 84% seen once, with approximately 2.4% in the top ten. The sequenced sample was peripheral blood. The TCR comes from a middle-aged man with acute or convalescent COVID-19.

CDR3 sequence (DNA): TGTGCCAGCAGCTTGATCTCGACTAGCGGGAGGGCCACTGAGCAGTTCTTC. This gives the protein CASSLISTSGRATEQFF. The genes are TRBV7-8 and TRBJ2-1; 14 bases are shared with TRBD2. Germline CDR1 is SGHVS and CDR2 is FQNEAQ. This CDR3 contains 17 residues. The trim removed 3 bases at V and 9 bases at J, leaving 10 bases unmatched.